The following is a T cell receptor (beta chain) sequence with its context. What it binds is unknown. The study ran its PCR with 60 Vbeta and 13 Jbeta primers. Libraries were prepared by immunoSEQ multiplex PCR; TCRdb keeps only in-frame clonotypes and omits some of them. The data show roughly 130,000 clones, with less than 80% seen just once and 6.5% to 8% held by the top ten. This sample is drawn from a study of cytomegalovirus exposure and HLA in healthy donors. Across the study: Earlier work reported 95 million to 130 million unique TCR beta sequences from 170 million or so T cells. Study results and caveats: Later analysis identified some 16,000 TCR beta sequences associated with HLA alleles, using a false discovery rate threshold of 0.05.

Trimming stripped 3 bases from V and 3 bases from J, with 18 bases between. Germline assignment: CDR1 SQVTM and CDR2 ANQGSEA. This CDR3 is built from 16 residues. The sequencing input was PBMCs. The clonotype originates from a man between 35 and 55 years old in good health and CMV-seropositive. This sequence joins TRBV29-1 and TRBJ2-1; D is unclear. The CDR3 region has the DNA TGCAGCGTTGATCTGCAGGTACCAAGTGTCTACAATGAGCAGTTCTTC. This encodes CSVDLQVPSVYNEQFF.